These 7 T cell receptor beta chains share one sample of origin, sequenced in a study of T cell repertoires in cytomegalovirus infection. MiXCR, applied by TCRdb to the reads, yields one record per CDR3 protein. The sample has some 700,000 distinct CDR3 sequences; less than 40% are singletons. The sequencing input was PBMCs. The source of these receptors is a human donor in good health (CMV status not recorded). Some clones in this sample may be carry-over from other donors' samples.

The chain carries TRBV29-1 and TRBJ1-1; 8 bases match TRBD1. The V gene's germline CDR1 is SQVTM and CDR2 ANQGSEA. CDR3 length equals 14 residues. Unmatched junction bases numbered 4, after V lost 3 bases and J lost 1 base. DNA for the CDR3: TGCAGCGTTGAGTGGACAGGGACGAACACTGAAGCTTTCTTT. Translating it yields CSVEWTGTNTEAFF.

This clonotype turned up a few times. The chain employs TRBV20-1 and TRBJ2-1; 10 bases are shared with TRBD1. This CDR3 region has 14 residues. The V gene's germline CDR1 is DFQATT and CDR2 SNEGSKA (reference sequence). The V gene end was trimmed by 5 bases and the J gene end by 7 bases; junction bases not matched to a gene: 8. The CDR3 protein is CSAPRQGALNEQFF. In nucleotides, the CDR3 is TGCAGTGCTCCCAGACAGGGGGCGCTGAATGAGCAGTTCTTC.

The chain recombines TRBV6-1 with TRBJ1-2; a weak D match, TRBD1 (5 bases). Germline-derived CDR1 and CDR2 are MNHNS and SASEGT. V was pared by 0 bases and J by 4 bases, with 9 bases between. The length of the CDR3 is 14 residues. The CDR3 sequence is CASSEAPGGYGYTF. DNA of the CDR3: TGTGCCAGCAGTGAAGCTCCGGGGGGCTATGGCTACACCTTC.

The chain joins TRBV6-1 to TRBJ2-7, with 10 bases lining up with TRBD1. Germline V gene lookup returns CDR1 MNHNS and CDR2 SASEGT. This CDR3 has 17 amino acids. J gave up 6 bases and V 3 bases, and 14 bases lay outside the gene matches. Here the CDR3 reads CASSDYLLGDRGIEQYF. The CDR3 DNA reads as TGTGCCAGCAGTGACTACCTCCTGGGGGACAGGGGTATCGAGCAGTACTTC.

Note on this clonotype: This may stem from a read error, because a much larger clone lies one nucleotide away. The chain joins TRBV5-5 to TRBJ1-2, with 9 nucleotides matching TRBD1. V lost 2 bases and J lost 6; bases outside the gene matches: 8. The CDR3 totals 15 residues. Germline V gene data show CDR1 as SGHKS and CDR2 as YYEKEE (reference sequence). The chain's CDR3 is CASSLQPGQGNGYTF. In nucleotides, the CDR3 is TGTGCCAGCAGCTTACAACCGGGACAGGGAAATGGCTACACCTTC.

This clonotype was picked up many times. This chain links TRBV7-2 with TRBJ1-6; 7 bases are a match to TRBD1. Per germline, CDR1 SGHTA and CDR2 FQGNSA. The CDR3 length is 15 residues. V was pared by 1 base and J by 10 bases, with 7 bases of the junction left unmatched. In DNA form, the CDR3 reads TGTGCCAGCAGCTTAGAGGTCAGGGGGACCTCACCCCTCCACTTT. This translates into CASSLEVRGTSPLHF.

The V gene is TRBV6-6, the J gene TRBJ1-5, with D hard to call. Trimming pared 5 bases from V and 2 bases from J, leaving 13 bases between. The CDR3 has 15 amino acids. CDR1 is MNHNY, CDR2 SVGAGI, per germline (reference sequence). This CDR3 is CASSDDTLGNQPQHF. CDR3 DNA sequence: TGTGCCAGCAGTGATGACACCCTGGGCAATCAGCCCCAGCATTTT.